These 25 T cell receptor beta chains came from one sample sequenced in a study of blood T cells in healthy people across ages. With a J-beta primer mix and a sample-barcoded 5' primer, a second PCR ran about 6 to 11 cycles. Via MiXCR, TCRdb re-called the 5' RACE reads, giving one row per CDR3 protein. The data show approximately 880,000 distinct CDR3 sequences, 40% to 60% seen once. The sample taken for sequencing was blood. Receptors originate from a man aged 25-45 years in good health.

This clonotype was found a few times. The rearrangement links TRBV5-1 to TRBJ2-5, with D hard to call. The germline gives CDR1 SGHRS, CDR2 YFSETQ. This CDR3 comprises 14 residues. V gave up 0 bases and J gave up 1 base, with 7 bases separating them. CDR3: CASSLARSQETQYF. CDR3 coding DNA: TGCGCCAGCAGCTTGGCCAGGAGCCAAGAGACCCAGTACTTC.

V usage is TRBV12-3 or TRBV12-4 and J usage is TRBJ2-4; D is perhaps TRBD2 (6 bases). This CDR3 comprises 14 residues. Trimming took 3 bases from V and 13 from J, leaving 19 bases between them. The DNA for the CDR3 is TGTGCCAGCAGTTTTGTGGGGGGTCTGGGAGAGCAGTACTTC. Its protein product is CASSFVGGLGEQYF.

This sequence joins TRBV29-1 and TRBJ1-2; tentatively, D is TRBD1 (5 bases). V was clipped by 1 base and J by 2 bases, with 11 bases between them. The CDR3 extends over 14 amino acids. In germline, CDR1 is SQVTM, CDR2 ANQGSEA. The CDR3 reads CSVEVGDPNYGYTF. The CDR3 nucleotides read TGCAGCGTTGAAGTTGGGGACCCCAACTATGGCTACACCTTC.

This clonotype was seen many times. J is TRBJ1-2 and V is TRBV6-2 or TRBV6-3; D remains unclear. CDR1 MNHEY and CDR2 SVGEGT come from the germline V gene. This CDR3 is 10 amino acids long. V was cut by 6 bases and J by 8 bases, with 7 bases left in between. The CDR3: CASREIGYTF. In DNA, the CDR3 is TGTGCCAGCAGGGAGATCGGCTACACCTTC.

This clonotype was found many times. The rearrangement joins TRBV20-1 to TRBJ1-6, with 9 nucleotides matching TRBD1. V dropped 0 bases and J dropped 0; count of bases not matched to a gene: 6. CDR1 is DFQATT, CDR2 SNEGSKA, per germline (reference sequence). The CDR3 is made up of 18 amino acids. This chain's CDR3 is CSARDYRGQSSYNSPLHF. CDR3 bases: TGCAGTGCTAGAGATTACAGGGGGCAGAGCTCCTATAATTCACCCCTCCACTTT.

This clonotype has more than one count but fewer than ten. The chain uses TRBV28 and TRBJ2-5; 7 nucleotides line up with TRBD1. The last part of the DNA fits TRBJ2-7 better; the J call may be wrong. Germline-derived CDR1 and CDR2 are MDHEN and SYDVKM. The CDR3 is made up of 14 amino acids. CDR3 DNA sequence: TGTGCCAGCAGTTTCCCAGGGGGATCCCACGAGCAGTACTTC. Translation: CASSFPGGSHEQYF.

In its sample, this clonotype was seen a few times. The V and J genes are TRBV6-5 and TRBJ2-7; D gene uncertain. The CDR3 consists of 15 residues. V was trimmed by 2 bases and J by 3 bases, leaving 14 bases between them. In germline, CDR1 is MNHEY, CDR2 SVGAGI. Here the CDR3 reads CASSYSLSGNYEQYF. As DNA, the CDR3 is TGTGCCAGCAGTTACAGTCTCTCAGGAAACTACGAGCAGTACTTC.

The V gene is TRBV5-1, the J gene TRBJ2-5; 11 bases fit TRBD2. This CDR3 is built from 14 residues. CDR1 and CDR2 from the germline V gene are SGHRS and YFSETQ. Losses at the gene ends were 4 bases for V and 11 bases for J; bases not matched to a gene: 10. CDR3 region: CASSQGLAVNEQYF. The CDR3 nucleotides read TGCGCCAGCAGCCAGGGACTAGCGGTGAATGAGCAGTACTTC.

This clonotype has a handful of counts. The DNA for the CDR3 is TGTGCCAGCCATGGGGGGACAGGGTCTCGGGACGAGCAGTACTTC. It encodes CASHGGTGSRDEQYF. The chain recombines TRBV25-1 with TRBJ2-7; 9 bases align to TRBD1. Germline assignment: CDR1 MGHDK and CDR2 SYGVNS. CDR3 length: 15 amino acids. V lost 8 bases, J lost 5 bases, and 13 bases stayed unmatched.

The rearrangement links TRBV7-2 to TRBJ1-2; D ambiguous. There are 17 residues in the CDR3. The germline V and J ends were trimmed by 0 bases and 5 bases, with 19 bases remaining between them. Germline V gene sequence: CDR1 SGHTA, CDR2 FQGNSA. The CDR3 DNA is TGTGCCAGCAGCTTAGCGCCTTTGGTCCGCGACGGTTATGGCTACACCTTC. Translation gives CASSLAPLVRDGYGYTF.

V usage is TRBV28 and J usage is TRBJ2-7, with D possibly being TRBD1 or TRBD2 (6 bases each). Germline V gene lookup returns CDR1 MDHEN and CDR2 SYDVKM. Between the trimmed V and J ends, which lost 7 bases and 4 bases, there was a span of 11 bases. The CDR3 is 12 amino acids. The CDR3 protein is CASNRGLYEQYF. CDR3 nucleotide sequence: TGTGCCAGCAACCGGGGGCTATACGAGCAGTACTTC.

Points on this clonotype: Given a much more abundant clone one base away, this may be a read error. The CDR3 bases are TGTGTCAGCAGCGTGCATGACACTGAGCAGTTCTTC. It translates to CVSSVHDTEQFF. The chain uses TRBV9 and TRBJ2-1; D remains unclear. In germline, CDR1 is SGDLS, CDR2 YYNGEE. This CDR3 comprises 12 residues.

The chain employs TRBV10-2 and TRBJ2-1; 8 bases align to TRBD2. There are 15 residues in the CDR3. J lost 5 bases, V lost 3 bases, and 6 bases had no gene match. The germline CDR1 and CDR2 sequences are WSHSY and SAAADI. CDR3 residues: CASSDSGGGHNEQFF. In DNA form, the CDR3 reads TGCGCCAGCAGTGATTCGGGGGGGGGACACAATGAGCAGTTCTTC.

The chain carries TRBV6-5 and TRBJ2-5; maybe TRBD2 (6 bases). This CDR3 is built from 15 residues. Germline V gene lookup returns CDR1 MNHEY and CDR2 SVGAGI. V lost 8 bases and J lost 10, with 26 bases in between. The CDR3 nucleotides are TGTGCCAGCTCATTAGCGGTCTCAATAGGTGGAGGCCAGTACTTC. It encodes CASSLAVSIGGGQYF.

CDR3 sequence (DNA): TGTGCCAGCAGCGCCGGGTCCAATTCACCCCTCCACTTT. Its translation is CASSAGSNSPLHF. This rearrangement joins TRBV7-9 to TRBJ1-6; D is unclear. The V gene's germline CDR1 is SEHNR and CDR2 FQNEAQ (reference sequence). The CDR3 runs to 13 residues. V lost 5 bases to trimming and J lost 7 bases, with 9 bases between them.

This chain connects TRBV18 to TRBJ2-3, with D maybe TRBD1 (5 bases). The V gene's germline CDR1 is KGHSH and CDR2 LQKENI. Trimming pared 0 bases from V and 4 bases from J, leaving 11 bases between. The CDR3 totals 15 residues. The CDR3 loop is CASSPPVAGPDTQYF. CDR3 coding DNA: TGTGCCAGCTCACCACCGGTCGCAGGGCCAGATACGCAGTATTTT.

The V call is TRBV3-1, the J call TRBJ1-2; the D is unclear. V lost 2 bases and J lost 0, with 7 bases in between. Germline V gene lookup returns CDR1 LGHDT and CDR2 YNNKEL (reference sequence). There are 14 residues in the CDR3. DNA for the CDR3: TGTGCCAGCAGCCAATGGGGTTCTAACTATGGCTACACCTTC. This translates into CASSQWGSNYGYTF.

V gene TRBV4-1 combines with J gene TRBJ2-1; 7 bases are shared with TRBD2. The CDR3 length is 12 residues. Germline values: CDR1 MGHRA, CDR2 YSYEKL. Trimming removed 1 base from V and 14 bases from J; junction bases left unmatched: 5. For the CDR3, the DNA is TGCGCCAGCAGCCAAGGGGGAGGGAGTGAGTTCTTC. Encoded protein: CASSQGGGSEFF.

This clonotype was detected only once. At one end, the junction sequence differs from germline, possibly due to a read error. V gene TRBV9 combines with J gene TRBJ2-1; D remains unclear. Germline V gene sequence: CDR1 SGDLS, CDR2 YYNGEE. The CDR3 contains 17 residues. The CDR3, as DNA: TGTGCCAGCAGCGCTGGTCTAGTCGATTCCTCCTACAATGGGCAGTTCTTC. It encodes CASSAGLVDSSYNGQFF.

The CDR3 DNA reads TGCGCCAGCAGACAACAGGGGTCCGGCGCAGATACGCAGTATTTT. This translates into CASRQQGSGADTQYF. V and J are TRBV5-1 and TRBJ2-3; 7 bases line up with TRBD1. J was trimmed by 4 bases and V by 5 bases; bases with no gene match: 10. Looked up from germline, CDR1 is SGHRS and CDR2 is YFSETQ. The CDR3 contains 15 residues.

The chain couples TRBV7-6 to TRBJ2-5; D may be TRBD1 (6 bases). The DNA end lines up better with TRBJ2-7; the J call may be wrong. In germline, CDR1 is SGHVS, CDR2 FNYEAQ. The CDR3 sequence is 15 residues long. CDR3 protein: CASSLYPQGNYEQYF. CDR3 nucleotides: TGTGCCAGCAGCTTATACCCCCAGGGGAACTACGAGCAGTACTTC.

The chain recombines TRBV29-1 with TRBJ1-2; D call uncertain. The length of the CDR3 is 14 residues. Germline V CDR1 and CDR2: SQVTM, ANQGSEA. V lost 8 bases and J 7 bases, leaving 23 bases between the germline ends. In DNA form, the CDR3 reads TGCAGCTCTTTTAGCGGGGTGGGTCTAGGTGGCTACACCTTC. Amino acids: CSSFSGVGLGGYTF.

This clonotype was observed once. The rearrangement uses TRBV20-1 and TRBJ2-1; TRBD2 aligns across 12 bases. The J call is in doubt because the DNA end fits TRBJ2-7 better. This CDR3 has 19 residues. The V gene's germline CDR1 is DFQATT and CDR2 SNEGSKA (reference sequence). The chain's CDR3 is CSARPLAGGSLSSYNEQYF. Here the CDR3 DNA reads TGCAGTGCTAGACCCCTAGCGGGGGGGTCCCTGAGCTCCTACAATGAGCAGTACTTC.

With respect to this clonotype: A much more abundant neighbour one base away suggests this may be a read error. The chain couples TRBV20-1 to TRBJ1-1, with D uncertain. CDR1 is DFQATT, CDR2 SNEGSKA, per germline (reference sequence). The CDR3 covers 13 residues. CDR3 in DNA: TGCAGTGCTAGCAAGGGAGGGAACACTGAAGCTTCCTTT. It specifies CSASKGGNTEASF.

As concerns this clonotype: A much larger clonotype is one base distant, so this may be a read error. V is TRBV5-1 and J is TRBJ2-3, with D possibly being TRBD2 (6 bases). CDR3 size: 17 residues. Germline CDR1 reads SGHRS; CDR2 reads YFSETQ. The V end was cut by 0 bases, the J end by 2 bases, with 16 bases between. CDR3 DNA: TGCGCCAGCAGCTTGGCGCCCGGGACTTACAACACAGATACGCAGTATTTT. Its protein is CASSLAPGTYNTDTQYF.